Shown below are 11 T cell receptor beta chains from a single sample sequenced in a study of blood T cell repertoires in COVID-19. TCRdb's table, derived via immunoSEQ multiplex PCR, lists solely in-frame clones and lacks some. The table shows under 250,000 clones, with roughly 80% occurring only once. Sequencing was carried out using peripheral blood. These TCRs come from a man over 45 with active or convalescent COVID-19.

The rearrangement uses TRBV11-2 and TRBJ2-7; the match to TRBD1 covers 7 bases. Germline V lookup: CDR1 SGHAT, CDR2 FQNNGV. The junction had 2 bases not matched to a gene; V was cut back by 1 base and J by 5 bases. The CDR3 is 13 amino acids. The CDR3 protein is CASSLGQGNEQYF. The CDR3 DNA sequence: TGTGCCAGCAGCTTAGGACAGGGCAACGAGCAGTACTTC.

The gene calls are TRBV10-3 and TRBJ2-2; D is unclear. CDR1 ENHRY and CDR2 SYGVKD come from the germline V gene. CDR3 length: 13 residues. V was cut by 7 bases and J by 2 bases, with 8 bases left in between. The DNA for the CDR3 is TGTGCCATCAAATACAGCAACACCGGGGAGCTGTTTTTT. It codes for CAIKYSNTGELFF.

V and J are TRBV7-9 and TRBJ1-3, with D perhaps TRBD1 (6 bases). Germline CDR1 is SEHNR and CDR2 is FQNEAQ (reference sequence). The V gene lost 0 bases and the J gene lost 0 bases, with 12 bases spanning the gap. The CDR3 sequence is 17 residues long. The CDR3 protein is CASSLAWDTVSGNTIYF. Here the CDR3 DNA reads TGTGCCAGCAGCTTAGCATGGGACACGGTCTCTGGAAACACCATATATTTT.

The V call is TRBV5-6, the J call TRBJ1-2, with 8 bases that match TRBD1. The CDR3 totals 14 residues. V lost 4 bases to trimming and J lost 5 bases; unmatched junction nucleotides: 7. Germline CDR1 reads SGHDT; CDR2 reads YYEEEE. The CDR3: CASSSQTGEYGYTF. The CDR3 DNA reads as TGTGCCAGCAGCAGCCAGACAGGGGAATATGGCTACACCTTC.

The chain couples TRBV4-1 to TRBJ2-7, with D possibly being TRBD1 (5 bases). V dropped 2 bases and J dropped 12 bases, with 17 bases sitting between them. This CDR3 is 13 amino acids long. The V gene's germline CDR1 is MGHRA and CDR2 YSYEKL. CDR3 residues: CASSQLKGPQGYF. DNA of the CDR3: TGCGCCAGCAGCCAATTGAAAGGGCCCCAGGGGTACTTC.

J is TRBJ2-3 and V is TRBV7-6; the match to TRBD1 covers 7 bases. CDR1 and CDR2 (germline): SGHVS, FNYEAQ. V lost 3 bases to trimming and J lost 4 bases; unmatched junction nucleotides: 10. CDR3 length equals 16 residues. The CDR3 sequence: CASSFPRQGTPDTQYF. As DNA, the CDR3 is TGTGCCAGCAGCTTTCCGAGACAGGGAACCCCAGATACGCAGTATTTT.

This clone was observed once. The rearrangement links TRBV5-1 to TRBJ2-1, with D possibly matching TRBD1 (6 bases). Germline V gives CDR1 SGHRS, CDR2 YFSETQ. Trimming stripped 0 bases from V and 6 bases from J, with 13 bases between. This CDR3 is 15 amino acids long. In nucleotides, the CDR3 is TGCGCCAGCAGCTTGGGTCAGACAGGCGGCAATGAGCAGTTCTTC. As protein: CASSLGQTGGNEQFF.

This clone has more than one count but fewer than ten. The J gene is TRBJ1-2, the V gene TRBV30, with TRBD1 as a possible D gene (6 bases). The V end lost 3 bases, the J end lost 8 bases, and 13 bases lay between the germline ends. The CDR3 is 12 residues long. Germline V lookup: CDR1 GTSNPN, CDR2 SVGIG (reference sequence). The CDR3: CAWSPDSHGYTF. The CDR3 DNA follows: TGTGCCTGGAGCCCGGACAGTCACGGCTACACCTTC.

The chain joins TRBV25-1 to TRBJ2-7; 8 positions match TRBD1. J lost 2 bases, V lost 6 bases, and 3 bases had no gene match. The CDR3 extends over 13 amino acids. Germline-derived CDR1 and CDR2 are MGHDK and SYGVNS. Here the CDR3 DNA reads TGTGCCAGCAGGGACAGGGTCACCTACGAGCAGTACTTC. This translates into CASRDRVTYEQYF.

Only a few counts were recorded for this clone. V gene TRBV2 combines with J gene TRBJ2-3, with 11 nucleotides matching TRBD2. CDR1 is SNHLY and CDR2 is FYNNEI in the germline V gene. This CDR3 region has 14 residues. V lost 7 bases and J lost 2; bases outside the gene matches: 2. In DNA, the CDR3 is TGTGCCAGCACACTAGCGGGGGTCACAGATACGCAGTATTTT. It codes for CASTLAGVTDTQYF. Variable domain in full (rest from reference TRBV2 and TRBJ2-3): EPEVTQTPSHQVTQMGQEVILRCVPISNHLYFYWYRQILGQKVEFLVSFYNNEISEKSEIFDDQFSVERPDGSNFTLKIRSTKLEDSAMYFCASTLAGVTDTQYFGPGTRLTVL.

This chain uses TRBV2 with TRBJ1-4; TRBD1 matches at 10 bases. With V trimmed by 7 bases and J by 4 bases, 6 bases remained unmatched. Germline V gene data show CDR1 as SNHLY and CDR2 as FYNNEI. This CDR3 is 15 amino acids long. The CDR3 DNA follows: TGTGCCAGCAAAAAGGACAGGGGGGATAATGAAAAACTGTTTTTT. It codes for CASKKDRGDNEKLFF.